This TCR beta chain comes out of a study of blood T cell repertoires in COVID-19 (TCRdb year 2020). General notes on the study: The collaborator samples originated in the United States, Italy and Spain and spanned the acute and convalescent phases of COVID-19. The samples were drawn from two sources: the first 160 participants of the ongoing ImmuneRACE study, and fewer than 1,500 subjects contributed by 6 global collaborators. A de-identified subject ID, COVID-19 status, age in years and sex were almost always included in the sample metadata. Subjects who had been exposed to COVID-19, were actively infected with it, or had recovered from it provided the deeply sampled blood TCRbeta repertoires that made up the dataset. The repertoires were made available in a free public database intended to serve as a resource for research on the immune response to SARS-CoV-2. The prospective study material was composed of cDNA or gDNA derived from T cells, B-cell-depleted T cells, or PBMCs. Where HLA class I and class II types were available, the types were taken from metadata supplied by the sample provider, not from assay-based typing. Broad study findings and their caveats: Clinical and demographic metadata were provided uncurated, with the amount varying by source and participant.

V loses 3 bases, J loses 6 bases, and the germline ends lie 17 bases apart. Spanning cysteine to phenylalanine, the CDR3 consists of 15 amino acids. The read is trimmed to its CDR3 DNA, 45 bases read in frame from base 1. Looking up the germline V gene (reference sequence) yields CDR1 SGHKS and CDR2 YYEKEE. About this clone: Its binding antigen is unknown. No much larger clone exists at a distance of one base, and base qualities are not known.

Each collaborating institution followed its own protocols to collect whole blood in K2EDTA tubes. Collaborator samples were shipped for TCRbeta analysis as frozen whole blood, isolated PBMCs, or DNA extracted from either sample type. The immunoSEQ Assay, a bias-controlled multiplex PCR, was used to amplify TCRbeta CDR3 regions from genomic DNA. From the authors' description of their analysis: Within the assay, amplification of reference gene primers was used to estimate how many nucleated cells each sample contained. To quantify the absolute abundance of each unique TCRbeta CDR3 rearrangement, sequence reads were collapsed and filtered. For each sample, productive Simpson clonality was calculated by taking the square root of Simpson's diversity index across productive rearrangements. TCRdb mirrors the immuneACCESS table, restricted to in-frame sequences. Some clones are absent from its copies; in checked studies, under half trace to an unresolved V gene, and the reason for the others is unknown. The V and J calls and the clone size are those of that table, but D and trimming were determined from the DNA. Counted in this sample were approximately 150,000 clones; roughly 81% of them appeared once. The ten largest account for around 2.5% of the sample.

The TCR comes from a human donor with acute or convalescent COVID-19. The donor label of this sample is uncertain. The chain is made from TRBV5-5 and TRBJ2-3; the D gene is possibly TRBD2, with 6 bases matching. Sequencing was performed on peripheral blood. The DNA reads as follows: TGTGCCAGCAGCTGGGGCCCGACTAGGGAGGATACGCAGTATTTT. Its translation is CASSWGPTREDTQYF.